Sequencing of this T cell receptor beta chain was carried out in a study of T-cell reconstitution after alpha-beta-depleted transplantation in children. The CDR3 length is 16 residues. Trimming left V 0 bases short and J 3 bases short, with 15 bases between. Germline CDR1 MNHEY, CDR2 SVGEGT. Construction of the TCRbeta library involved unique molecular identifiers. MiXCR was run by TCRdb on the PCR reads, yielding one entry per CDR3 protein. Among 580,000 or so distinct CDR3 sequences listed, under 30% were seen once. This clonotype was detected many times. The V gene is TRBV6-2 or TRBV6-3, the J gene TRBJ2-7; a weak D match, TRBD2 (5 bases). The sequenced sample was PBMCs, mostly from graft donor cells, obtained 360 days after TCRalphabeta/CD19-depleted stem cell transplant. The sequence was obtained from a boy under two years old who had a stem cell transplant for acute myeloid leukemia, so the T cells may come from the graft donor. CDR3 sequence: CASSYSIRTPFYEQYV. DNA for the CDR3: TGTGCCAGCAGTTACTCGATTCGGACTCCTTTCTACGAGCAGTACGTC.